Below are 26 T cell receptor beta chains sequenced from a single sample in a study of cytomegalovirus exposure and HLA in healthy donors (dated by TCRdb to about 2017). Libraries were built with the immunoSEQ multiplex PCR assay. Sourced from immuneACCESS, this table was stored by TCRdb with only in-frame sequences that have V and J called. A share of the clones is absent; for the studies checked, an unresolved V gene accounts for under half, and the remainder has no known explanation. The sample profile shows some 170,000 clones; almost 85% of them were found once. The leading ten clones occupy 10% of the sample. Sequenced: PBMCs. All receptors come from a man younger than 40 in good health and CMV-seropositive.

The J gene is TRBJ2-4, the V gene TRBV18, with 7 bases fitting TRBD1. Germline CDR1 and CDR2: KGHSH and LQKENI. With 2 bases clipped from V and 0 bases from J, the junction kept 13 bases outside the gene matches. This CDR3 region has 19 residues. The CDR3 spells CASSPGIPGQPLAKNIQYF. The CDR3 DNA reads as TGTGCCAGCTCACCAGGCATCCCGGGACAGCCTTTAGCCAAAAACATTCAGTACTTC.

The chain carries TRBV4-1 and TRBJ1-2; D might be TRBD1 (6 bases). Germline V gene lookup returns CDR1 MGHRA and CDR2 YSYEKL. This CDR3 has 17 amino acids. The V gene lost 1 base and the J gene lost 4 bases, with 19 bases spanning the gap. Here the CDR3 reads CASSQGLKQGYGYGYTF. CDR3 bases: TGCGCCAGCAGCCAAGGCCTCAAACAGGGTTATGGCTATGGCTACACCTTC.

V gene TRBV7-2 combines with J gene TRBJ2-5, with 7 bases matching TRBD2. The CDR3 is 15 amino acids. Germline-derived CDR1 and CDR2 are SGHTA and FQGNSA. The V segment lost 3 bases and the J segment 4 bases; nucleotides outside the gene matches: 8. CDR3 nucleotide sequence: TGTGCCAGCAGCTTGTCTGCGGGGGACGGAGAGACCCAGTACTTC. Translation: CASSLSAGDGETQYF.

This clone turned up a few times. CDR3 bases: TGCGCCAGCAGTCAATCGGCAGGGACAGATACGCAGTATTTT. Its protein is CASSQSAGTDTQYF. This chain connects TRBV23-1 to TRBJ2-3; tentative D call: TRBD1 (5 bases). TRBV23-1 is an open reading frame, and its role is uncertain. V lost 0 bases, J lost 3 bases, and 7 bases lay in between. CDR3 length: 14 amino acids.

This clone was observed once. The V call is TRBV7-9, the J call TRBJ2-3, with 9 bases fitting TRBD2. Losses at the gene ends were 5 bases for V and 0 bases for J; bases not matched to a gene: 15. The V gene's germline CDR1 is SEHNR and CDR2 FQNEAQ (reference sequence). The CDR3 is made up of 19 amino acids. This CDR3 is CASSKRRSGGFSSTDTQYF. In DNA form, the CDR3 reads TGTGCCAGCAGCAAACGACGCAGCGGGGGGTTCTCTAGCACAGATACGCAGTATTTT.

The chain joins TRBV5-4 to TRBJ2-5; 7 nucleotides agree with TRBD2. The CDR3 is 13 amino acids. V lost 5 bases to trimming and J lost 5 bases; unmatched junction nucleotides: 6. The V gene's germline CDR1 is SGHNT and CDR2 YYREEE (reference sequence). CDR3 in DNA: TGTGCCAGCAGTCTCATGGGGGGGGAGACCCAGTACTTC. Its protein product is CASSLMGGETQYF.

The rearrangement joins TRBV7-9 to TRBJ2-7; the match to TRBD1 covers 11 bases. V shed 4 bases and J 2 bases; nucleotides not matched to a gene: 4. There are 15 residues in the CDR3. Germline lookup yields CDR1 SEHNR and CDR2 FQNEAQ (reference sequence). CDR3 coding DNA: TGTGCCAGCAGCTCCAGGACAGGGGGCCCCTACGAGCAGTACTTC. Its protein product is CASSSRTGGPYEQYF.

This chain uses TRBV28 with TRBJ2-7; the D is unclear. The germline gives CDR1 MDHEN, CDR2 SYDVKM. This CDR3 comprises 16 residues. Trimming took off 3 bases at V and 4 bases at J, with 19 bases between the two ends. In nucleotides, the CDR3 is TGTGCCAGCAGTTTTCTGATTTACCCCGAGAGTTACGAGCAGTACTTC. It translates to CASSFLIYPESYEQYF.

The rearrangement uses TRBV2 and TRBJ1-1; 8 bases agree with TRBD1. Germline V CDR1 and CDR2: SNHLY, FYNNEI. The CDR3 spans 11 residues. The V segment lost 8 bases and the J segment 7 bases; nucleotides outside the gene matches: 3. CDR3 residues: CASRQGIEAFF. In nucleotides, the CDR3 is TGTGCCAGCCGACAGGGGATTGAAGCTTTCTTT.

The V gene is TRBV7-2, the J gene TRBJ1-1; D might be TRBD1 (6 bases). The CDR3 length is 14 residues. Germline assignment: CDR1 SGHTA and CDR2 FQGNSA. Trimming removed 5 bases from V and 6 bases from J, with 16 bases in between. CDR3 bases: TGTGCCAGCAGCATTACAGGGTTTTGGGCTGAAGCTTTCTTT. It yields the protein CASSITGFWAEAFF. Complete variable domain (other parts from reference TRBV7-2 and TRBJ1-1): GAGVSQSPSNKVTEKGKDVELRCDPISGHTALYWYRQSLGQGLEFLIYFQGNSAPDKSGLPSDRFSAERTGGSVSTLTIQRTQQEDSAVYLCASSITGFWAEAFFGQGTRLTVV.

The chain links TRBV30 to TRBJ2-3; D may be TRBD2 (6 bases). The V and J ends lost 1 base and 4 bases respectively, with 9 bases between them. Germline V gives CDR1 GTSNPN, CDR2 SVGIG (reference sequence). The CDR3 extends over 13 amino acids. The CDR3 is CAWSGLVSDTQYF. The CDR3 nucleotides read TGTGCCTGGAGTGGACTAGTTTCAGATACGCAGTATTTT.

CDR3 residues: CASSEGQGIHEQYF. CDR3 nucleotides: TGTGCCAGCAGTGAAGGACAGGGAATCCACGAGCAGTACTTC. This sequence joins TRBV2 and TRBJ2-7, with TRBD1 matching over 7 bases. J was trimmed by 5 bases and V by 1 base; bases with no gene match: 5. Germline V lookup: CDR1 SNHLY, CDR2 FYNNEI. This CDR3 region has 14 residues. Supplemented by reference TRBV2 and TRBJ2-7, the full variable domain reads EPEVTQTPSHQVTQMGQEVILRCVPISNHLYFYWYRQILGQKVEFLVSFYNNEISEKSEIFDDQFSVERPDGSNFTLKIRSTKLEDSAMYFCASSEGQGIHEQYFGPGTRLTVT.

The chain uses TRBV28 and TRBJ1-2; D may be TRBD1 (5 bases). Germline assignment: CDR1 MDHEN and CDR2 SYDVKM. With 4 bases removed from V and 5 bases from J, the gap between germline ends came to 17 bases. The CDR3 spans 15 residues. The DNA for the CDR3 is TGTGCCAGCAGTTCCCCTCCCGGGGGGGAGTATGGCTACACCTTC. This codes for CASSSPPGGEYGYTF.

V is TRBV5-1 and J is TRBJ1-3; TRBD1 matches at 7 bases. The CDR3 contains 16 residues. CDR1 is SGHRS and CDR2 is YFSETQ in the germline V gene. Trimming cost V 4 bases and J 0 bases; bases outside gene matches: 7. The CDR3 nucleotides read TGCGCCAGCAGCACTACGGGACAGATCTCTGGAAACACCATATATTTT. Protein: CASSTTGQISGNTIYF. Full variable domain (rest looked up from reference TRBV5-1 and TRBJ1-3): KAGVTQTPRYLIKTRGQQVTLSCSPISGHRSVSWYQQTPGQGLQFLFEYFSETQRNKGNFPGRFSGRQFSNSRSEMNVSTLELGDSALYLCASSTTGQISGNTIYFGEGSWLTVV.

The chain carries TRBV7-9 and TRBJ2-3; the D is unclear. The V end lost 5 bases, the J end lost 2 bases, and 11 bases lay between the germline ends. Germline lookup yields CDR1 SEHNR and CDR2 FQNEAQ (reference sequence). The CDR3 loop spans 14 amino acids. In DNA form, the CDR3 reads TGTGCCAGCAGCCTCCTGGCTGACACAGATACGCAGTATTTT. This encodes CASSLLADTDTQYF.

V usage is TRBV7-9 and J usage is TRBJ1-1; D might be TRBD1 (6 bases). Germline-derived CDR1 and CDR2 are SEHNR and FQNEAQ (reference sequence). CDR3 length: 13 amino acids. Trimming took off 5 bases at V and 11 bases at J, with 18 bases between the two ends. CDR3 loop: CASSEGQGRVAFF. The CDR3 coding sequence is TGTGCCAGCAGCGAGGGGCAGGGGCGAGTCGCTTTCTTT.

This chain joins TRBV2 and TRBJ1-6, with D possibly matching TRBD1 (6 bases). The CDR3 contains 15 residues. Trimming left V 6 bases short and J 1 base short, with 10 bases between. Germline V gene data show CDR1 as SNHLY and CDR2 as FYNNEI. The CDR3 DNA sequence: TGTGCCAGCAGGCCACAGGGTTCCTATAATTCACCCCTCCACTTT. This codes for CASRPQGSYNSPLHF.

J is TRBJ1-5 and V is TRBV30; 12 positions match TRBD1. The germline V gene has CDR1 GTSNPN and CDR2 SVGIG (reference sequence). V dropped 3 bases and J dropped 7; count of bases not matched to a gene: 4. The CDR3 sequence is 14 residues long. The CDR3 protein is CAWSGTGGWQPQHF. For the CDR3, the DNA is TGTGCCTGGAGCGGGACAGGGGGCTGGCAGCCCCAGCATTTT.

The V gene is TRBV20-1, the J gene TRBJ1-2, with a weak D call TRBD1 (6 bases). V lost 3 bases, J lost 8 bases, and 10 bases lay in between. Germline assignment: CDR1 DFQATT and CDR2 SNEGSKA (reference sequence). This CDR3 comprises 11 residues. CDR3 sequence: CSARSRGGYTF. CDR3 in DNA: TGCAGTGCTAGGAGCAGGGGCGGCTACACCTTC.

The chain recombines TRBV6-4 with TRBJ2-3, with 12 nucleotides matching TRBD2. The ends lost 5 bases at V and 6 bases at J; junction bases unmatched: 9. CDR1 MRHNA and CDR2 SNTAGT come from the germline V gene. This CDR3 contains 16 residues. The chain's CDR3 is CASSRMTSGGSDTQYF. The CDR3 DNA follows: TGTGCCAGCAGTCGCATGACTAGCGGGGGCTCGGATACGCAGTATTTT.

The V gene is TRBV27, the J gene TRBJ2-1; 7 nucleotides agree with TRBD1. The CDR3 sequence is 15 residues long. Unmatched junction bases numbered 6, after V lost 5 bases and J lost 2 bases. Germline values: CDR1 MNHEY, CDR2 SMNVEV (reference sequence). The CDR3 region has the DNA TGTGCCAGCAGTCTCCGGGACAGACCCTACAATGAGCAGTTCTTC. Translating gives CASSLRDRPYNEQFF.

The chain couples TRBV28 to TRBJ1-5, with D possibly being TRBD1 (5 bases). The germline CDR1 and CDR2 sequences are MDHEN and SYDVKM. The CDR3 runs 13 residues. Deletions cut 7 bases from V and 5 bases from J, with 12 bases between. Here the CDR3 reads CASIGTPDQPQHF. The CDR3 DNA reads TGTGCCAGCATCGGGACTCCGGATCAGCCCCAGCATTTT.

Only one count was recorded for this clone. V is TRBV6-6 and J is TRBJ1-2, with 11 positions matching TRBD1. Germline loops: CDR1 MNHNY, CDR2 SVGAGI (reference sequence). The CDR3 has 14 amino acids. The ends lost 7 bases at V and 3 bases at J; junction bases unmatched: 4. The CDR3 DNA is TGTGCCAGCAAAAAGGGACAGGGGGACTATGGCTACACCTTC. Translation: CASKKGQGDYGYTF.

CDR3 in amino acids: CASSPYGRATAQYF. As DNA, the CDR3 is TGTGCCAGCAGTCCGTACGGGAGGGCCACGGCGCAGTACTTC. The V call is TRBV28, the J call TRBJ2-7; 8 nucleotides line up with TRBD2. CDR3 length equals 14 residues. Germline V gene lookup returns CDR1 MDHEN and CDR2 SYDVKM. V was clipped by 5 bases and J by 9 bases; unmatched bases: 12.

The chain couples TRBV5-1 to TRBJ2-1; 7 positions match TRBD1. Germline V CDR1 and CDR2: SGHRS, YFSETQ. The CDR3 sequence is 13 residues long. V gave up 3 bases and J gave up 6 bases; unmatched junction bases: 3. Here the CDR3 reads CASSSTGFNEQFF. The CDR3 nucleotides are TGCGCCAGCAGCTCGACAGGGTTCAATGAGCAGTTCTTC. Supplemented by reference TRBV5-1 and TRBJ2-1, the full variable domain reads KAGVTQTPRYLIKTRGQQVTLSCSPISGHRSVSWYQQTPGQGLQFLFEYFSETQRNKGNFPGRFSGRQFSNSRSEMNVSTLELGDSALYLCASSSTGFNEQFFGPGTRLTVL.

The J gene is TRBJ1-5, the V gene TRBV6-6; D is ambiguous. CDR1 MNHNY and CDR2 SVGAGI come from the germline V gene (reference sequence). V dropped 6 bases and J dropped 0 bases, with 9 bases sitting between them. CDR3 length equals 14 residues. CDR3 coding DNA: TGTGCCAGCAGCCCCACTGATAGCAATCAGCCCCAGCATTTT. Translated: CASSPTDSNQPQHF.